The 32 T cell receptor beta chains given below trace back to one sample, sequenced in a study of PD-1 blockade in classical Hodgkin lymphoma. Here immunoSEQ multiplex PCR was the method, and the copy in TCRdb shows in-frame clones only, minus some. This table holds some 100,000 clones, 80% to 95% found once. The patients all showed relapse after autologous stem cell transplantation, while their brentuximab vedotin exposure varied. The source material was peripheral blood mononuclear cells (PBMCs), sampled at baseline. The source is a human donor with classical Hodgkin lymphoma.

This chain joins TRBV5-1 and TRBJ2-2; 8 nucleotides agree with TRBD1. The CDR3 runs to 14 residues. The germline V gene has CDR1 SGHRS and CDR2 YFSETQ. V lost 0 bases to trimming and J lost 7 bases; unmatched junction nucleotides: 2. CDR3 in DNA: TGCGCCAGCAGCTTGGCAGGGGGCCGCGGGGAGCTGTTTTTT. It is translated as CASSLAGGRGELFF.

The rearrangement uses TRBV28 and TRBJ1-2, with 8 bases that match TRBD1. CDR1 MDHEN and CDR2 SYDVKM come from the germline V gene. V shed 8 bases and J 0 bases; nucleotides not matched to a gene: 11. The CDR3 loop spans 16 amino acids. CDR3 sequence (DNA): TGTGCCAGCGCGGGGCGGGACAGGAAATCTAACTATGGCTACACCTTC. The encoded protein is CASAGRDRKSNYGYTF.

The chain recombines TRBV29-1 with TRBJ2-6, with TRBD1 as a possible D gene (5 bases). The V gene lost 8 bases and the J gene lost 0 bases, with 20 bases spanning the gap. CDR3 length: 17 amino acids. CDR1 SQVTM and CDR2 ANQGSEA come from the germline V gene. The CDR3 spells CSSKAKQENSGANVLTF. DNA of the CDR3: TGCAGCTCCAAGGCAAAACAGGAAAACTCTGGGGCCAACGTCCTGACTTTC.

CDR3 loop: CASTRGGPFGQYF. The CDR3 nucleotides are TGCGCCAGCACCCGGGGGGGACCCTTTGGGCAGTACTTC. The rearrangement links TRBV5-1 to TRBJ2-7; 8 bases map to TRBD2. Per the germline V gene, CDR1 is SGHRS and CDR2 is YFSETQ. The CDR3 is 13 amino acids. V shed 6 bases and J 9 bases; nucleotides not matched to a gene: 11.

This chain joins TRBV5-1 and TRBJ1-2; D remains unclear. V was trimmed by 0 bases and J by 1 base, leaving 16 bases between them. There are 17 residues in the CDR3. CDR1 SGHRS and CDR2 YFSETQ come from the germline V gene. CDR3 residues: CASSLASPLQFNYGYTF. In nucleotides, the CDR3 is TGCGCCAGCAGCTTGGCGTCCCCTCTACAGTTTAACTATGGCTACACCTTC.

The V gene is TRBV6-5, the J gene TRBJ2-5; TRBD1 agrees at 11 bases. The CDR3 sequence is 16 residues long. J gave up 5 bases and V 0 bases, and 5 bases lay outside the gene matches. CDR1 and CDR2 from the germline V gene are MNHEY and SVGAGI. CDR3 coding DNA: TGTGCCAGCAGTTACTCGTGGACAGGGGGCCTGGAGACCCAGTACTTC. Residues: CASSYSWTGGLETQYF.

The chain recombines TRBV14 with TRBJ2-1; D remains ambiguous. The V gene lost 2 bases and the J gene lost 2 bases, with 13 bases spanning the gap. The germline CDR1 and CDR2 sequences are SGHDN and FVKESK. The CDR3 totals 16 residues. DNA for the CDR3: TGTGCCAGCAGCCAAAGGAGACCAGAAACCTACAATGAGCAGTTCTTC. Its protein is CASSQRRPETYNEQFF.

V gene TRBV12-5 combines with J gene TRBJ2-1; 11 positions agree with TRBD2. Germline V CDR1 and CDR2: LGHNT, FRNRAP. CDR3 length: 16 amino acids. J lost 7 bases, V lost 1 base, and 6 bases had no gene match. CDR3 region: CASGLGSGRAYNEQFF. The DNA of the CDR3 is TGTGCTAGTGGTTTGGGTAGCGGGAGGGCGTATAATGAGCAGTTCTTC.

V is TRBV30 and J is TRBJ2-3; TRBD1 agrees at 7 bases. The CDR3 length is 12 residues. With 5 bases clipped from V and 8 bases from J, the junction kept 7 bases outside the gene matches. Germline values: CDR1 GTSNPN, CDR2 SVGIG (reference sequence). Here the CDR3 reads CAWEGARATQYF. CDR3 nucleotides: TGTGCCTGGGAGGGGGCGAGAGCTACGCAGTATTTT.

This chain connects TRBV19 to TRBJ2-7; the match to TRBD1 covers 9 bases. Looked up from germline, CDR1 is LNHDA and CDR2 is SQIVND (reference sequence). The CDR3 contains 16 residues. J lost 0 bases, V lost 3 bases, and 6 bases had no gene match. For the CDR3, the DNA is TGTGCCAGTAGTATCCCTCGACAGGGGGGCTCCTACGAGCAGTACTTC. Residues: CASSIPRQGGSYEQYF.

This rearrangement joins TRBV7-6 to TRBJ2-2, with D possibly being TRBD1 (5 bases). Germline V gene lookup returns CDR1 SGHVS and CDR2 FNYEAQ. The CDR3 has 16 amino acids. Trimming cost V 5 bases and J 0 bases, with 13 bases left between them. The CDR3: CASSPGLTANTGELFF. The CDR3 DNA sequence: TGTGCCAGCAGCCCAGGGCTAACTGCGAACACCGGGGAGCTGTTTTTT.

The chain is built from TRBV6-1 and TRBJ1-2; 7 positions match TRBD1. CDR3 length equals 13 residues. The V gene's germline CDR1 is MNHNS and CDR2 SASEGT. Trimming took 5 bases from V and 6 from J; bases not matched to a gene: 6. DNA of the CDR3: TGTGCCAGCAGTCAGGGGGACTGGGATGGCTACACCTTC. It encodes CASSQGDWDGYTF.

The rearrangement uses TRBV27 and TRBJ2-3; 8 positions agree with TRBD2. The CDR3 extends over 16 amino acids. Trimming removed 5 bases from V and 2 bases from J; junction bases left unmatched: 9. Looked up from germline, CDR1 is MNHEY and CDR2 is SMNVEV (reference sequence). CDR3 in amino acids: CASSIRASGFTDTQYF. As DNA, the CDR3 is TGTGCCAGCAGTATCCGGGCTAGCGGGTTCACAGATACGCAGTATTTT.

CDR3 in amino acids: CASSFSPNEANVLTF. The DNA of the CDR3 is TGTGCCAGCAGTTTCTCCCCCAATGAGGCCAACGTCCTGACTTTC. V gene TRBV6-5 combines with J gene TRBJ2-6; no definite D call. Germline V CDR1 and CDR2: MNHEY, SVGAGI. The CDR3 has 15 amino acids. V was trimmed by 4 bases and J by 6 bases, leaving 13 bases between them.

The rearrangement joins TRBV5-1 to TRBJ2-5, with 13 bases lining up with TRBD2. With V trimmed by 5 bases and J by 4 bases, 14 bases remained unmatched. The CDR3 runs to 18 residues. In germline, CDR1 is SGHRS, CDR2 YFSETQ. This CDR3 reads CASRRDGLAGVSRETQYF. DNA of the CDR3: TGCGCCAGCAGGAGGGACGGACTAGCGGGAGTTTCGAGAGAGACCCAGTACTTC.

The CDR3 DNA reads as TGTGCCAGTAATGGGGCAGGACCCTATGGCTACACCTTC. Its translation is CASNGAGPYGYTF. The chain carries TRBV19 and TRBJ1-2, with D perhaps TRBD1 (5 bases). CDR1 and CDR2 from the germline V gene are LNHDA and SQIVND (reference sequence). V gave up 7 bases and J gave up 4 bases, with 13 bases separating them. This CDR3 spans 13 amino acids.

This chain joins TRBV7-2 and TRBJ2-6, with a weak D call TRBD1 (6 bases). The CDR3 extends over 15 amino acids. With 5 bases removed from V and 11 bases from J, the gap between germline ends came to 19 bases. Germline values: CDR1 SGHTA, CDR2 FQGNSA. CDR3 sequence reads: CASSPGVSRGYVLTF. DNA of the CDR3: TGTGCCAGCAGCCCAGGGGTCTCACGGGGATACGTCCTGACTTTC.

The V call is TRBV7-8, the J call TRBJ2-2; 9 bases are a match to TRBD1. The length of the CDR3 is 15 residues. J lost 6 bases, V lost 4 bases, and 6 bases had no gene match. Looked up from germline, CDR1 is SGHVS and CDR2 is FQNEAQ. DNA for the CDR3: TGTGCCAGCAGCTCGGGACAGGGTGAAGCCGGGGAGCTGTTTTTT. Amino acids: CASSSGQGEAGELFF.

The rearrangement uses TRBV6-5 and TRBJ2-3; D gene uncertain. This CDR3 has 13 residues. V was shortened by 6 bases and J by 0 bases, with 7 bases between the two germline ends. The V gene's germline CDR1 is MNHEY and CDR2 SVGAGI. The CDR3 loop reads CASSRSSTDTQYF. The CDR3 DNA reads as TGTGCCAGCAGCCGAAGTAGCACAGATACGCAGTATTTT.

The rearrangement links TRBV6-5 to TRBJ1-1; the match to TRBD1 covers 8 bases. There are 11 residues in the CDR3. CDR1 and CDR2 from the germline V gene are MNHEY and SVGAGI. V was clipped by 4 bases and J by 11 bases; unmatched bases: 3. The CDR3 here is CASSLGQVAFF. CDR3 nucleotides: TGTGCCAGCAGTTTGGGACAGGTCGCTTTCTTT.

The V gene is TRBV27, the J gene TRBJ2-7; D is ambiguous. V was shortened by 6 bases and J by 0 bases, with 9 bases between the two germline ends. Germline CDR1 reads MNHEY; CDR2 reads SMNVEV (reference sequence). The CDR3 contains 13 residues. The DNA of the CDR3 is TGTGCCAGCAGGAAACTTAGCTCCTACGAGCAGTACTTC. Residues: CASRKLSSYEQYF.

The rearrangement uses TRBV5-6 and TRBJ2-3; D unresolved. The V gene's germline CDR1 is SGHDT and CDR2 YYEEEE. The length of the CDR3 is 11 residues. V was clipped by 4 bases and J by 5 bases, with 5 bases between them. CDR3 sequence: CASSLLDTQYF. The DNA for the CDR3 is TGTGCCAGCAGCCTCTTAGATACGCAGTATTTT.

This sequence joins TRBV28 and TRBJ1-3, with 9 nucleotides matching TRBD1. The germline V gene encodes CDR1 MDHEN and CDR2 SYDVKM. The length of the CDR3 is 14 residues. The V and J ends lost 4 bases and 4 bases, in that order; junction bases with no gene match: 2. The CDR3 bases are TGTGCCAGCAGTTGGGACAGGGACGGAAACACCATATATTTT. As protein: CASSWDRDGNTIYF.

V gene TRBV10-3 combines with J gene TRBJ2-7, with 11 bases lining up with TRBD2. CDR1 is ENHRY, CDR2 SYGVKD, per germline. The CDR3 sequence is 13 residues long. J was trimmed by 5 bases and V by 4 bases; bases with no gene match: 1. In DNA, the CDR3 is TGTGCCATCAGTGGGGGACTAGCGGACGAGCAGTACTTC. Amino acids: CAISGGLADEQYF.

This CDR3 is CASSGSSYEQYF. DNA for the CDR3: TGTGCCAGCAGCGGGAGCTCCTACGAGCAGTACTTC. J is TRBJ2-7 and V is TRBV11-3; possibly TRBD2 for D (5 bases). The CDR3 totals 12 residues. From germline, CDR1 is SGHNT and CDR2 YENEEA. V was cut by 5 bases and J by 0 bases, with 5 bases left in between. Using reference TRBV11-3 and TRBJ2-7 for the parts outside the CDR3, the full variable domain is EAGVVQSPRYKIIEKKQPVAFWCNPISGHNTLYWYLQNLGQGPELLIRYENEEAVDDSQLPKDRFSAERLKGVDSTLKIQPAELGDSAVYLCASSGSSYEQYFGPGTRLTVT.

CDR3: CASSNTGEVEKLFF. CDR3 DNA sequence: TGTGCCAGTAGTAACACAGGGGAGGTTGAAAAACTGTTTTTT. V gene TRBV19 combines with J gene TRBJ1-4, with TRBD1 matching 7 bases. The germline CDR1 and CDR2 sequences are LNHDA and SQIVND (reference sequence). The CDR3 contains 14 residues. Germline trimming cut 4 bases from V and 7 bases from J; bases unmatched to any gene: 6.

DNA of the CDR3: TGTGCCAGCAGTTTCACAGGTTTGGGTTCTTCCTTTGCTAGCGTCTACGAGCAGTACTTC. It is translated as CASSFTGLGSSFASVYEQYF. This chain links TRBV27 with TRBJ2-7; TRBD2 might be the D (6 bases). Germline V gene sequence: CDR1 MNHEY, CDR2 SMNVEV (reference sequence). V lost 3 bases and J 3 bases, leaving 30 bases between the germline ends. This CDR3 comprises 20 residues.

The V and J genes are TRBV6-1 and TRBJ2-3; a possible D gene is TRBD2 (6 bases). The germline V gene has CDR1 MNHNS and CDR2 SASEGT. The CDR3 is 15 residues long. With 4 bases removed from V and 0 bases from J, the gap between germline ends came to 11 bases. CDR3 DNA sequence: TGTGCCAGCAGTGCTACGGGAGCCAGCACAGATACGCAGTATTTT. Protein product: CASSATGASTDTQYF.

This clone was observed a handful of times. V is TRBV29-1 and J is TRBJ1-1; D unclear. V was cut by 3 bases and J by 8 bases, with 10 bases left in between. Germline V gene data show CDR1 as SQVTM and CDR2 as ANQGSEA. This CDR3 is built from 11 residues. CDR3 coding DNA: TGCAGCGTTGAGAGGGCAGCAGAAGCTTTCTTT. Encoded protein: CSVERAAEAFF.

The chain is built from TRBV5-8 and TRBJ2-7, with D possibly TRBD1 on 6 matching bases. CDR1 is SGHTS, CDR2 YDEGEE, per germline. V lost 1 base and J lost 2, with 16 bases in between. The CDR3 loop spans 16 amino acids. The CDR3 bases are TGTGCCAGCAGCTTGCCCTTGACAGGCCTTACCTACGAGCAGTACTTC. Protein product: CASSLPLTGLTYEQYF.

This chain links TRBV2 with TRBJ2-1; 10 bases fit TRBD2. CDR3 length: 15 residues. The V and J ends lost 3 bases and 8 bases, in that order; junction bases with no gene match: 7. Per germline, CDR1 SNHLY and CDR2 FYNNEI. The CDR3 DNA sequence: TGTGCCAGCAGTGATCCCCTAGCGGGAGACTATGAGCAGTTCTTC. This translates into CASSDPLAGDYEQFF. Combining the CDR3 with reference TRBV2 and TRBJ2-1 gives the whole variable domain EPEVTQTPSHQVTQMGQEVILRCVPISNHLYFYWYRQILGQKVEFLVSFYNNEISEKSEIFDDQFSVERPDGSNFTLKIRSTKLEDSAMYFCASSDPLAGDYEQFFGPGTRLTVL.

This chain uses TRBV11-2 with TRBJ1-2, with D possibly TRBD1 on 5 matching bases. The CDR3 is 15 amino acids. V was pared by 1 base and J by 8 bases, with 17 bases between. Germline CDR1 is SGHAT and CDR2 is FQNNGV. The CDR3 protein is CASSLVGEGVDGYTF. CDR3 coding DNA: TGTGCCAGCAGCTTAGTAGGTGAAGGGGTCGACGGCTACACCTTC.